The 9 T cell receptor beta chains below come from one sample, sequenced in a study of graft-versus-host responses after intestinal transplantation. Sequenced by immunoSEQ multiplex PCR; TCRdb stores in-frame clones only, minus some. The sample holds approximately 28,000 clones, 87% seen once. The material was PBMCs, obtained about 420 days after intestinal transplantation. The receptors were gathered from a human patient who received an intestinal transplant, so some T cells may come from the graft donor.

The chain uses TRBV6-5 and TRBJ1-6, with 7 bases aligning to TRBD1. CDR3 length: 13 residues. Germline loops: CDR1 MNHEY, CDR2 SVGAGI. Losses at the gene ends were 6 bases for V and 9 bases for J; bases not matched to a gene: 5. The CDR3 here is CASRGGQLSPLHF. The CDR3 nucleotides are TGTGCCAGCAGAGGGGGACAGCTTTCACCCCTCCACTTT.

The chain employs TRBV21-1 and TRBJ2-5; no check of the table's D call, TRBD2, against the DNA was made. TRBV21-1 is designated a pseudogene. The CDR3 has 14 residues. The CDR3 sequence: CASSEGGVRETQYF. The CDR3, as DNA: TGTGCCAGCAGCGAGGGGGGGGTCAGGGAGACCCAGTACTTC.

The chain's CDR3 is CASRPDTYGYTF. In nucleotides, the CDR3 is TGTGCCAGTAGACCGGACACCTATGGCTACACCTTC. The rearrangement links TRBV19 to TRBJ1-2, with D perhaps matching TRBD1 (5 bases). The CDR3 loop spans 12 amino acids. Trimming pared 6 bases from V and 4 bases from J, leaving 9 bases between. Per germline, CDR1 LNHDA and CDR2 SQIVND (reference sequence).

This chain uses TRBV19 with TRBJ1-2, with unresolved D. Germline loops: CDR1 LNHDA, CDR2 SQIVND (reference sequence). The V end was cut by 5 bases, the J end by 1 base, with 8 bases between. This CDR3 is built from 13 residues. CDR3 protein: CASSVTVNYGYTF. Written as DNA, the CDR3 is TGTGCCAGTAGTGTCACAGTTAACTATGGCTACACCTTC.

The chain is built from TRBV6-4 and TRBJ2-3; perhaps TRBD1 as D (7 bases). Looked up from germline, CDR1 is MRHNA and CDR2 is SNTAGT. This CDR3 is 15 amino acids long. Trimming removed 0 bases at V and 4 bases at J, with 11 bases between. CDR3 DNA: TGTGCCAGCAGTGACTCCTCCAGGGGGGCAGATACGCAGTATTTT. Its protein is CASSDSSRGADTQYF.

The chain carries TRBV30 and TRBJ1-1; 8 bases are shared with TRBD1. The J segment lost 5 bases and the V segment lost 1 base, leaving 12 bases of the junction unmatched. The CDR3 consists of 16 residues. The V gene's germline CDR1 is GTSNPN and CDR2 SVGIG (reference sequence). CDR3: CAWSDWDRYVWTEAFF. The CDR3 DNA sequence: TGTGCCTGGAGTGACTGGGACAGGTACGTTTGGACTGAAGCTTTCTTT.

The gene calls are TRBV9 and TRBJ1-2; TRBD1 matches at 9 bases. CDR3 length: 15 amino acids. Germline assignment: CDR1 SGDLS and CDR2 YYNGEE. V shed 5 bases, J shed 4 bases, and the junction held 9 bases outside the gene matches. CDR3 sequence (DNA): TGTGCCAGCAGTGCGGTCGGGACAGGGAGCTATGGCTACACCTTC. Translation gives CASSAVGTGSYGYTF.

The chain joins TRBV25-1 to TRBJ1-4, with 11 bases identical to TRBD1. Germline CDR1 MGHDK, CDR2 SYGVNS. Trimming removed 1 base from V and 8 bases from J; junction bases left unmatched: 9. The CDR3 totals 17 residues. The CDR3 loop reads CASSEFLSGTGGEKLFF. The CDR3 DNA reads as TGTGCCAGCAGTGAATTCCTCTCCGGGACAGGGGGAGAAAAACTGTTTTTT.

V gene TRBV25-1 combines with J gene TRBJ1-5; the match to TRBD1 covers 9 bases. The CDR3 runs 13 residues. V trimming: 8 bases; J trimming: 4 bases; junction bases outside the gene matches: 3. The V gene's germline CDR1 is MGHDK and CDR2 SYGVNS. CDR3 protein: CASRGQGNQPQHF. In DNA, the CDR3 is TGTGCCAGCCGAGGACAGGGGAATCAGCCCCAGCATTTT.